The sequence of this TCR beta chain was determined in a study of cytomegalovirus exposure and HLA in healthy donors. Whole-study results and caveats: It emerged from a later analysis that several of the most significant clusters appeared to be linked to common viral pathogens.

The PCR employed 60 Vbeta primers together with 13 Jbeta primers. Sequencing used immunoSEQ multiplex PCR; TCRdb keeps in-frame clones, though not all of them. This sample's table has roughly 54,000 clones. To note about this clone: Its antigen is unidentified.

The CDR3 spans 17 residues. V was clipped by 4 bases and J by 2 bases; unmatched bases: 13. Germline lookup yields CDR1 SGHRS and CDR2 YFSETQ. Sequenced sample: PBMCs. The TCR originated in a young woman in good health and CMV-seropositive. The chain has TRBV5-1 and TRBJ2-5, with 8 bases that match TRBD1. The CDR3 bases are TGCGCCAGCAGCCCCAAAAGACTAGACAGGGGACAAGAGACCCAGTACTTC. As protein: CASSPKRLDRGQETQYF.